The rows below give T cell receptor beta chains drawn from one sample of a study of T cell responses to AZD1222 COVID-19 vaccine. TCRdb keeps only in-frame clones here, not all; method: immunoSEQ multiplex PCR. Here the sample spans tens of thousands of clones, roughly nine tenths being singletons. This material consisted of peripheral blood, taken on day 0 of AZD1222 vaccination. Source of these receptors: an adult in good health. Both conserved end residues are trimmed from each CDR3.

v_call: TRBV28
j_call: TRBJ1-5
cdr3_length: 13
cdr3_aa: ASSLGQGGNQPQH

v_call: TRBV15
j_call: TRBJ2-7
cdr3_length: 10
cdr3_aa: ATSRATGKKY

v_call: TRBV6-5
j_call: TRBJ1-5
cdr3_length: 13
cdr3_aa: ASSPFGTGDQPQH

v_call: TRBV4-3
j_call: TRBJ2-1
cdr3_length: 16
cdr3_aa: ASSQDTRTSFAYNEQF

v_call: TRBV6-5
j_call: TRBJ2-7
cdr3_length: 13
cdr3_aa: ASSYSTGAFHEQY

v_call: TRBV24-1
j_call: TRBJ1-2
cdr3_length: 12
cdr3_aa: ATSRDTDNYGYT

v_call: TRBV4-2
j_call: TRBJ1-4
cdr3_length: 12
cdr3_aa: ASSQDPGNEKLF

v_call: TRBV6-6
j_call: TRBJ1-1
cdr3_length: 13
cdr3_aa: ASSSVTGGNTEAF

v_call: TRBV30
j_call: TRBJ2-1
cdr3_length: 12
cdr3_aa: AWSVTSGYNEQF

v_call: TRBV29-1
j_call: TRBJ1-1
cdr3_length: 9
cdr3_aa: SASYSTEAF

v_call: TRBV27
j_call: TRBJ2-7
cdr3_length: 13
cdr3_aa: ASSPRHTGVYEQY

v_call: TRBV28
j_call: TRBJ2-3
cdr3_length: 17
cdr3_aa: ASSLRVGAYPSSTDTQY

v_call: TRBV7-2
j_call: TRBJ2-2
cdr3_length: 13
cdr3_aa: ASSASGRDTGELF

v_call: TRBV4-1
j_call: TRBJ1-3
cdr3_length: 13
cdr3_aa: ASSQGEISGNTIY

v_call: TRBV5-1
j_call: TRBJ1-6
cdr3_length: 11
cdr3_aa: ASSRQGAAPLH

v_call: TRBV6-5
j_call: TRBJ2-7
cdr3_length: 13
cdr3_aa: ASSPVGQTGHEQY